Listed here are 23 T cell receptor beta chains from one sample, sequenced in a study of blood T cell repertoires in COVID-19. Only in-frame clones appear in the TCRdb table, and some are missing; sequencing was by immunoSEQ multiplex PCR. The table has 200,000 to 300,000 clones, around 88% seen once. Sequenced input: peripheral blood. Source of these receptors: a woman at least 80 years old with COVID-19, enrolled during active disease.

This clone showed up just once. This chain links TRBV19 with TRBJ2-5, with D possibly being TRBD1 (6 bases). V was trimmed by 4 bases and J by 4 bases, leaving 10 bases between them. The length of the CDR3 is 13 residues. Germline V CDR1 and CDR2: LNHDA, SQIVND (reference sequence). CDR3 residues: CASSRQGTETQYF. The CDR3 DNA reads TGTGCCAGTAGTAGGCAGGGGACAGAGACCCAGTACTTC. Using reference TRBV19 and TRBJ2-5 for the parts outside the CDR3, the full variable domain is DGGITQSPKYLFRKEGQNVTLSCEQNLNHDAMYWYRQDPGQGLRLIYYSQIVNDFQKGDIAEGYSVSREKKESFPLTVTSAQKNPTAFYLCASSRQGTETQYFGPGTRLLVL.

In DNA, the CDR3 is TGTGCCAGTAGTGTCTTCGGGACAGTTAATTCACCCCTCCACTTT. As protein: CASSVFGTVNSPLHF. The rearrangement links TRBV19 to TRBJ1-6; 7 nucleotides agree with TRBD1. CDR3 length: 15 residues. Germline-derived CDR1 and CDR2 are LNHDA and SQIVND (reference sequence). V was clipped by 5 bases and J by 6 bases; unmatched bases: 7.

This chain connects TRBV7-9 to TRBJ2-3; weak D call: TRBD2 (5 bases). Germline V gene sequence: CDR1 SEHNR, CDR2 FQNEAQ (reference sequence). CDR3 length: 16 amino acids. V was cut by 1 base and J by 4 bases, with 15 bases left in between. DNA of the CDR3: TGTGCCAGCAGCTTAGGGTCCGGGGATTCGGCAGATACGCAGTATTTT. Translated: CASSLGSGDSADTQYF. Filled out from reference TRBV7-9 and TRBJ2-3, the complete variable domain reads DTGVSQNPRHKITKRGQNVTFRCDPISEHNRLYWYRQTLGQGPEFLTYFQNEAQLEKSRLLSDRFSAERPKGSFSTLEIQRTEQGDSAMYLCASSLGSGDSADTQYFGPGTRLTVL.

The chain uses TRBV5-1 and TRBJ1-4; no reliable D call. The germline V gene encodes CDR1 SGHRS and CDR2 YFSETQ. There are 15 residues in the CDR3. V lost 0 bases to trimming and J lost 1 base, with 7 bases between them. CDR3 amino acids: CASSLASGTNEKLFF. CDR3 nucleotide sequence: TGCGCCAGCAGCTTGGCTTCCGGAACTAATGAAAAACTGTTTTTT.

V is TRBV2 and J is TRBJ2-1; perhaps TRBD1 as D (6 bases). Trimming took off 5 bases at V and 4 bases at J, with 15 bases between the two ends. In germline, CDR1 is SNHLY, CDR2 FYNNEI. This CDR3 contains 15 residues. DNA for the CDR3: TGTGCCAGCAGTCAACAGGGTTTTGGGTACAATGAGCAGTTCTTC. Translating it yields CASSQQGFGYNEQFF.

This rearrangement joins TRBV9 to TRBJ2-2; TRBD2 agrees at 10 bases. The CDR3 loop spans 18 amino acids. V was clipped by 0 bases and J by 4 bases; unmatched bases: 9. Germline V gene data show CDR1 as SGDLS and CDR2 as YYNGEE. The CDR3, as DNA: TGTGCCAGCAGCGTAGGTAGCGGGGGGCTGAAATTCACCGGGGAGCTGTTTTTT. It is translated as CASSVGSGGLKFTGELFF.

This chain uses TRBV6-6 with TRBJ1-5; 9 bases line up with TRBD1. The ends lost 6 bases at V and 6 bases at J; junction bases unmatched: 9. This CDR3 is 15 amino acids long. Germline CDR1 reads MNHNY; CDR2 reads SVGAGI (reference sequence). CDR3 DNA: TGTGCCAGCAGGGAGGGACAGGGAGGAAGTCAGCCCCAGCATTTT. Residues: CASREGQGGSQPQHF.

The gene calls are TRBV4-3 and TRBJ2-2, with 10 bases matching TRBD2. The CDR3 length is 16 residues. Germline lookup yields CDR1 LGHNA and CDR2 YSLEER. Trimming at V came to 4 bases and at J to 8 bases, leaving 10 bases not matched to a gene. CDR3 sequence: CASSLDQRGGLGELFF. Here the CDR3 DNA reads TGCGCCAGCAGCCTCGACCAGCGGGGGGGCCTAGGGGAGCTGTTTTTT.

The V gene is TRBV28, the J gene TRBJ1-5, with a tentative D call TRBD1 (5 bases). The V gene lost 3 bases and the J gene lost 7 bases, with 13 bases spanning the gap. The CDR3 consists of 14 residues. Germline values: CDR1 MDHEN, CDR2 SYDVKM. This chain's CDR3 is CASSFSGRGQPQHF. CDR3 bases: TGTGCCAGCAGTTTCTCTGGTCGGGGGCAGCCCCAGCATTTT.

The chain's CDR3 is CASSPTGLYEQYF. The CDR3 bases are TGCGCCAGCAGCCCGACAGGCTTGTACGAGCAGTACTTC. The V call is TRBV4-3, the J call TRBJ2-7, with D perhaps TRBD1 (6 bases). The germline V gene has CDR1 LGHNA and CDR2 YSLEER. The germline V and J ends were trimmed by 4 bases and 4 bases, with 11 bases remaining between them. This CDR3 has 13 residues.

This clone was counted a few times. In DNA form, the CDR3 reads TGTGCCAGCAGCGCGACAGGTAGCACAGATACGCAGTATTTT. It translates to CASSATGSTDTQYF. This chain joins TRBV5-4 and TRBJ2-3; D is perhaps TRBD1 (6 bases). Germline V gene lookup returns CDR1 SGHNT and CDR2 YYREEE (reference sequence). This CDR3 region has 14 residues. Trimming pared 4 bases from V and 0 bases from J, leaving 9 bases between.

V is TRBV7-9 and J is TRBJ2-5, with 7 bases identical to TRBD1. J gave up 2 bases and V 4 bases, and 7 bases lay outside the gene matches. In germline, CDR1 is SEHNR, CDR2 FQNEAQ (reference sequence). The CDR3 consists of 15 residues. This CDR3 is CASSSTGYPQETQYF. The CDR3 coding sequence is TGTGCCAGCAGCTCGACAGGGTACCCACAAGAGACCCAGTACTTC. Based on the CDR3 plus reference TRBV7-9 and TRBJ2-5, the full variable domain is DTGVSQNPRHKITKRGQNVTFRCDPISEHNRLYWYRQTLGQGPEFLTYFQNEAQLEKSRLLSDRFSAERPKGSFSTLEIQRTEQGDSAMYLCASSSTGYPQETQYFGPGTRLLVL.

This chain uses TRBV7-5 with TRBJ2-4; the D segment call TRBD2 is taken from the table without a DNA check. TRBV7-5 is annotated as a pseudogene. This CDR3 contains 17 residues. CDR3 nucleotides: TGTGTCAGAAGCTTAGGTATTGGCGGGGGCCTTAAAAACATTCAGTACTTC. Residues: CVRSLGIGGGLKNIQYF.

The genes are TRBV19 and TRBJ2-1; 7 bases are shared with TRBD2. This CDR3 has 16 residues. The germline V gene has CDR1 LNHDA and CDR2 SQIVND (reference sequence). Germline trimming cut 5 bases from V and 7 bases from J; bases unmatched to any gene: 14. The CDR3, as DNA: TGTGCCAGTAGTCCAGGACTAGGAAGCAATCTAAATGAGCAGTTCTTC. Its translation: CASSPGLGSNLNEQFF.

The chain uses TRBV6-5 and TRBJ1-4; a weak D match, TRBD1 (6 bases). Germline-derived CDR1 and CDR2 are MNHEY and SVGAGI. V lost 6 bases to trimming and J lost 8 bases, with 16 bases between them. The CDR3 has 14 amino acids. The CDR3 loop is CASRRTETAEKLFF. In DNA, the CDR3 is TGTGCCAGCAGGAGGACAGAAACAGCCGAAAAACTGTTTTTT.

The rearrangement joins TRBV19 to TRBJ1-4, with D uncertain. The CDR3 length is 14 residues. Trimming pared 4 bases from V and 7 bases from J, leaving 13 bases between. Germline CDR1 is LNHDA and CDR2 is SQIVND (reference sequence). This CDR3 is CASSNQRAGEKLFF. CDR3 in DNA: TGTGCCAGTAGTAATCAGAGGGCCGGTGAAAAACTGTTTTTT.

V and J are TRBV18 and TRBJ2-2, with D possibly TRBD1 on 6 matching bases. Germline-derived CDR1 and CDR2 are KGHSH and LQKENI. CDR3 size: 14 residues. The germline V and J ends were trimmed by 2 bases and 4 bases, with 8 bases remaining between them. CDR3 amino acids: CASSPGQRTGELFF. The DNA for the CDR3 is TGTGCCAGCTCACCAGGACAGCGCACCGGGGAGCTGTTTTTT.

The table lists this clone with a count of one. The rearrangement uses TRBV5-1 and TRBJ2-1, with D possibly TRBD1 on 5 matching bases. Per the germline V gene, CDR1 is SGHRS and CDR2 is YFSETQ. V lost 5 bases and J 6 bases, leaving 18 bases between the germline ends. This CDR3 has 15 residues. The CDR3 protein is CASSLLGVSVNEQFF. CDR3 DNA: TGCGCCAGCAGTTTGCTAGGGGTTTCGGTCAATGAGCAGTTCTTC.

The J gene is TRBJ2-7, the V gene TRBV7-2; TRBD2 matches at 13 bases. Germline loops: CDR1 SGHTA, CDR2 FQGNSA. J lost 4 bases, V lost 4 bases, and 10 bases had no gene match. CDR3 length: 17 amino acids. The CDR3 is CASSSETSGGSRYEQYF. CDR3 nucleotides: TGTGCCAGCAGCTCCGAGACTAGCGGGGGGTCTCGTTACGAGCAGTACTTC.

Written as DNA, the CDR3 is TGTGCCAGCAGCCCCGACAGTACGAATCAGCCCCAGCATTTT. Its translation: CASSPDSTNQPQHF. The chain carries TRBV6-6 and TRBJ1-5; a weak D match, TRBD1 (5 bases). This CDR3 has 14 amino acids. In germline, CDR1 is MNHNY, CDR2 SVGAGI (reference sequence). Trimming cost V 6 bases and J 4 bases, with 13 bases left between them.

The rearrangement joins TRBV5-1 to TRBJ2-1; 10 nucleotides agree with TRBD2. Germline V lookup: CDR1 SGHRS, CDR2 YFSETQ. The CDR3 is 15 residues long. With 2 bases clipped from V and 6 bases from J, the junction kept 5 bases outside the gene matches. Here the CDR3 DNA reads TGCGCCAGCAGCTTATCCGGGACTAGCGCCAATGAGCAGTTCTTC. Its translation: CASSLSGTSANEQFF.

This clone was observed a few times. J is TRBJ2-5 and V is TRBV5-1, with TRBD2 matching over 11 bases. With 3 bases clipped from V and 3 bases from J, the junction kept 4 bases outside the gene matches. The V gene's germline CDR1 is SGHRS and CDR2 YFSETQ. The CDR3 runs 15 residues. DNA for the CDR3: TGCGCCAGCAGCTATGGGGGACTAGCGGAAGAGACCCAGTACTTC. Translation: CASSYGGLAEETQYF.

V is TRBV18 and J is TRBJ1-1; no clear D. The CDR3 totals 15 residues. The V end lost 1 base, the J end lost 0 bases, and 9 bases lay between the germline ends. Germline V gene sequence: CDR1 KGHSH, CDR2 LQKENI. CDR3: CASSPRQVLNTEAFF. For the CDR3, the DNA is TGTGCCAGCTCACCACGGCAGGTATTGAACACTGAAGCTTTCTTT.